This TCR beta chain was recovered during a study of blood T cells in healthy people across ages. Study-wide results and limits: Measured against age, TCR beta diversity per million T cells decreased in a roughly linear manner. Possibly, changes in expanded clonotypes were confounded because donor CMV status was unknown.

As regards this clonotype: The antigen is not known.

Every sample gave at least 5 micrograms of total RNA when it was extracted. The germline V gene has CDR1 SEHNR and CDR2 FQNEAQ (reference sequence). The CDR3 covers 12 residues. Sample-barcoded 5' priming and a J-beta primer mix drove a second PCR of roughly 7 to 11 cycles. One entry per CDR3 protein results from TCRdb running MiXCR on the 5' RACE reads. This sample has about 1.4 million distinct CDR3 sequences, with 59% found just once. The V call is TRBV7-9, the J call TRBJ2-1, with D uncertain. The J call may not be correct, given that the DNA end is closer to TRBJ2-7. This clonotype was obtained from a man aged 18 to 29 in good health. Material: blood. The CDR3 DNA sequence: TGTGCCAGCAGCCCCAACACCCCTGAGCAGTACTTC. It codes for CASSPNTPEQYF.